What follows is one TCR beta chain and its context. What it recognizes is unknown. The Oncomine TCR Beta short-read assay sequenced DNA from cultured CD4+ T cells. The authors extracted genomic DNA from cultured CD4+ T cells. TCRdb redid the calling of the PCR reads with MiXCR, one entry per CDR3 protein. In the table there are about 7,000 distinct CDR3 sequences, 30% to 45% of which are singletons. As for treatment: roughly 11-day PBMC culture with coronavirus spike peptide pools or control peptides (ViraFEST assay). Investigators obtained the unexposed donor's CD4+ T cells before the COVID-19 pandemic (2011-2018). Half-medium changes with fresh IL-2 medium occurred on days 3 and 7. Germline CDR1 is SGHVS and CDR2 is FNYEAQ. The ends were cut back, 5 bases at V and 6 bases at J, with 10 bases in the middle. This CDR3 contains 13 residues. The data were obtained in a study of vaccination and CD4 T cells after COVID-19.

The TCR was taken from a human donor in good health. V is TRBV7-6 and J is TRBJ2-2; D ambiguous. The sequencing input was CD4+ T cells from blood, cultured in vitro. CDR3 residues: CASSPQIAGELFF. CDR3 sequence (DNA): TGTGCCAGCAGCCCCCAAATCGCCGGGGAGCTGTTTTTT.